This is a list of T cell receptor beta chains from one sample in a study of blood T cell repertoires in COVID-19. The table came from immunoSEQ multiplex PCR; TCRdb's copy has only in-frame clones and leaves some out. The sample lists fewer than 45,000 clones, around four fifths occurring once. The source material was peripheral blood. These receptors all stem from a human donor in a cohort sampled during active COVID-19. Each CDR3 is given with its conserved first and last residue. D genes are given only for firm matches. The size of a clone is reported for some rows only, either as once, few or many, or as a class for expanded clones.

-	TRBD2	TRBV24-1	TRBJ2-2	CATSGPGLESVGELFF	TGTGCCACCAGTGGGCCGGGACTAGAAAGCGTCGGGGAGCTGTTTTTT
-	TRBD1	TRBV12-3/TRBV12-4	TRBJ1-2	CASSTGVGYTF	TGTGCCAGCAGCACAGGGGTTGGCTACACCTTC
-	TRBD2	TRBV7-2	TRBJ2-7	CASSRVRGTSGGPLYEQYF	TGTGCCAGCAGCCGGGTTAGAGGGACTAGCGGGGGACCCCTCTACGAGCAGTACTTC
-	TRBD2	TRBV7-2	TRBJ2-5	CASSFRLAGAPQETQYF	TGTGCCAGCAGCTTCCGACTAGCGGGGGCCCCTCAAGAGACCCAGTACTTC
-	TRBD2	TRBV30	TRBJ2-3	CAWNLGGADTQYF	TGTGCCTGGAACCTCGGGGGGGCAGATACGCAGTATTTT
few	-	TRBV5-1	TRBJ1-2	CASSSAGANYGYTF	TGCGCCAGCAGCTCGGCAGGGGCGAACTATGGCTACACCTTC
-	-	TRBV20-1	TRBJ2-3	CSASSLAGYSTDTQYF	TGCAGTGCTAGTAGTTTGGCAGGGTACTCCACAGATACGCAGTATTTT
-	-	TRBV28	TRBJ1-6	CASLLTGQNSPLHF	TGTGCCAGCCTTCTTACAGGGCAAAATTCACCCCTCCACTTT
-	TRBD1	TRBV7-2	TRBJ1-6	CASSLWRGLSNSPLHF	TGTGCCAGCAGCTTATGGAGGGGGCTTTCAAATTCACCCCTCCACTTT
-	-	TRBV24-1	TRBJ2-3	CATSDFVQGKNTQYF	TGTGCCACCAGTGATTTCGTTCAGGGGAAAAATACGCAGTATTTT
-	TRBD1	TRBV3-1/TRBV3-2	TRBJ1-2	CASSQAGTGIGYTF	TGTGCCAGCAGCCAAGCCGGGACAGGGATTGGCTACACCTTC
-	-	TRBV7-7	TRBJ2-5	CASSLRLGGGHQETQYF	TGTGCTAGCAGCTTACGGCTCGGCGGGGGCCACCAAGAGACCCAGTACTTC
-	TRBD1	TRBV7-2	TRBJ1-5	CASSQGGSNQPQHF	TGTGCCAGCAGCCAGGGGGGCAGCAATCAGCCCCAGCATTTT
-	-	TRBV10-3	TRBJ2-3	CAISEQSTDTQYF	TGTGCCATCAGTGAGCAAAGCACAGATACGCAGTATTTT
-	TRBD2	TRBV5-4	TRBJ2-7	CASSPGLESYEQYF	TGTGCCAGCAGCCCCGGACTAGAATCCTACGAGCAGTACTTC
-	TRBD2	TRBV7-8	TRBJ2-3	CASSPRGGEDTQYF	TGTGCCAGCAGCCCTCGGGGGGGGGAAGATACGCAGTATTTT
-	TRBD2	TRBV7-8	TRBJ2-1	CASSLVSRGGGEQFF	TGTGCCAGCAGCTTAGTGTCGCGGGGGGGAGGTGAGCAGTTCTTC
-	TRBD2	TRBV7-7	TRBJ2-1	CASSPTGLARDEQFF	TGTGCTAGCAGCCCGACCGGACTAGCGAGGGATGAGCAGTTCTTC
-	-	TRBV28	TRBJ1-1	CASSFISGRGNTEAFF	TGTGCCAGCAGTTTTATATCAGGGAGGGGAAACACTGAAGCTTTCTTT
few	-	TRBV7-9	TRBJ1-3	CASRLGNTIYF	TGTGCCAGCAGACTCGGAAACACCATATATTTT
-	-	TRBV11-3	TRBJ1-1	CASSLDEKREAFF	TGTGCCAGCAGCTTAGATGAAAAGCGAGAAGCTTTCTTT
-	-	TRBV28	TRBJ2-7	CASSSDTLSSYEQYF	TGTGCCAGCAGCTCGGACACCCTAAGCTCCTACGAGCAGTACTTC
-	TRBD2	TRBV3-1/TRBV3-2	TRBJ2-3	CASSQGTRDADTQYF	TGTGCCAGCAGCCAAGGGACTAGAGACGCAGATACGCAGTATTTT
-	TRBD1	TRBV6-2/TRBV6-3	TRBJ1-2	CASSRGQGRNYGYTF	TGTGCCAGCAGTCGGGGACAGGGCAGAAACTATGGCTACACCTTC
-	TRBD1	TRBV6-2/TRBV6-3	TRBJ1-5	CASSRTGGSYQPQHF	TGTGCCAGCAGCCGGACAGGGGGCAGTTATCAGCCCCAGCATTTT
-	TRBD1	TRBV9	TRBJ2-7	CASSAPGTGGVLNEQYF	TGTGCCAGCAGCGCCCCGGGGACAGGGGGCGTTCTAAACGAGCAGTACTTC
few	-	TRBV6-6	TRBJ1-3	CASSYGQIIGNTIYF	TGTGCCAGCAGTTACGGACAGATCATTGGAAACACCATATATTTT
-	-	TRBV5-5	TRBJ1-1	CASSLQGSGTEAFF	TGTGCCAGCAGCTTGCAGGGATCCGGCACTGAAGCTTTCTTT
-	TRBD1	TRBV7-3	TRBJ1-1	CASSIGQAGEAFF	TGTGCCAGCAGCATCGGACAGGCTGGTGAAGCTTTCTTT
-	-	TRBV28	TRBJ1-2	CASSLQALNYGYTF	TGTGCCAGCAGTTTACAGGCGCTGAACTATGGCTACACCTTC
-	-	TRBV28	TRBJ1-1	CASGPIRGGSTEAFF	TGTGCCAGCGGCCCGATCAGGGGTGGGAGCACTGAAGCTTTCTTT
-	-	TRBV19	TRBJ2-3	CASSVRADTQYF	TGTGCCAGTAGTGTACGGGCAGATACGCAGTATTTT
-	-	TRBV4-3	TRBJ2-2	CASSQEEYTGELFF	TGCGCCAGCAGCCAAGAGGAGTACACCGGGGAGCTGTTTTTT
few	-	TRBV6-5	TRBJ1-2	CASRPTRNYGYTF	TGTGCCAGCAGACCGACACGTAACTATGGCTACACCTTC
-	TRBD2	TRBV19	TRBJ2-1	CASSIGSRGGRSGNEQFF	TGTGCCAGTAGTATAGGCTCGCGGGGGGGCCGATCAGGCAATGAGCAGTTCTTC
-	-	TRBV7-9	TRBJ2-1	CASSPLDYNEQFF	TGTGCCAGCAGCCCGCTAGATTACAATGAGCAGTTCTTC
-	-	TRBV3-1/TRBV3-2	TRBJ2-4	CASSQQVSRTPSQYF	TGTGCCAGCAGCCAACAAGTCTCAAGGACACCGTCTCAGTACTTC
-	TRBD2	TRBV6-2/TRBV6-3	TRBJ2-4	CASSYSGLAGHLAKNIQYF	TGTGCCAGCAGTTACTCGGGACTAGCGGGACACCTAGCCAAAAACATTCAGTACTTC
once	-	TRBV11-3	TRBJ2-7	CASSSLYEQYF	TGTGCCAGCAGCTCCCTTTACGAGCAGTACTTC
few	-	TRBV6-6	TRBJ1-2	CASSLYYPTSGKGYGYTF	TGTGCCAGCAGTCTCTATTACCCCACGAGCGGGAAGGGATATGGCTACACCTTC
-	TRBD1	TRBV5-4	TRBJ1-4	CASSLPGQGSEKLFF	TGTGCCAGCAGCTTGCCGGGACAGGGGAGCGAAAAACTGTTTTTT
few	-	TRBV24-1	TRBJ1-2	CATSRQQADGYTF	TGTGCCACCAGTAGGCAACAGGCCGATGGCTACACCTTC
-	-	TRBV25-1	TRBJ2-7	CASRDRQVGEQYF	TGTGCCAGCAGAGACCGACAGGTCGGCGAGCAGTACTTC
-	-	TRBV19	TRBJ2-7	CASSISPGQPYEQYF	TGTGCCAGTAGTATATCCCCGGGACAACCCTACGAGCAGTACTTC
-	-	TRBV7-2	TRBJ2-6	CASSSRLISGANVLTF	TGTGCCAGCAGCTCCAGACTGATCTCTGGGGCCAACGTCCTGACTTTC
-	TRBD1	TRBV11-2	TRBJ1-2	CASSLEHRGGGYTF	TGTGCCAGCAGCTTAGAGCACAGGGGTGGAGGCTACACCTTC
-	-	TRBV6-6	TRBJ2-3	CLTNVAETQYF	TGTCTAACCAATGTAGCCGAAACGCAGTATTTT
few	TRBD2	TRBV4-2	TRBJ2-5	CASSQERLAGYETQYF	TGTGCCAGCAGCCAAGAGAGACTAGCGGGATATGAGACCCAGTACTTC
medium-sized	-	TRBV2	TRBJ2-4	CASSEARVAKNIQYF	TGTGCCAGCAGTGAAGCGCGGGTAGCCAAAAACATTCAGTACTTC
-	TRBD1	TRBV29-1	TRBJ1-2	CSAVGQGGSDRGHGYTF	TGCAGCGCCGTCGGACAGGGAGGATCGGATCGAGGACATGGCTACACCTTC
-	TRBD1	TRBV28	TRBJ1-4	CASSLLDRLNEKLFF	TGTGCCAGCAGTTTATTGGACAGGCTTAATGAAAAACTGTTTTTT
-	TRBD1	TRBV27	TRBJ1-6	CASSLRGTGNSPLHF	TGTGCCAGCAGTTTAAGGGGGACAGGGAATTCACCCCTCCACTTT
-	TRBD2	TRBV6-5	TRBJ2-7	CASRIGGAPYEQYF	TGTGCCAGCAGAATCGGGGGGGCCCCCTACGAGCAGTACTTC
-	-	TRBV7-2	TRBJ2-6	CASSQGTRGANVLTF	TGTGCCAGCAGCCAGGGGACGCGAGGGGCCAACGTCCTGACTTTC
-	-	TRBV5-6	TRBJ2-1	CASSLASRFDNEQFF	TGTGCCAGCAGCTTGGCTAGTCGGTTTGACAATGAGCAGTTCTTC
-	-	TRBV28	TRBJ1-5	CASSVAHPFQPQHF	TGTGCCAGCAGTGTAGCCCACCCGTTTCAGCCCCAGCATTTT
-	-	TRBV30	TRBJ1-4	CAWSVMGGEKLFF	TGTGCCTGGAGTGTAATGGGAGGTGAAAAACTGTTTTTT